This T cell receptor beta chain stems from a study of OX40 agonist ivuxolimab in advanced cancers. Profiling relied on immunoSEQ multiplex PCR, and the TCRdb table lists in-frame clones only, not all of them. The sample carries approximately 70,000 clones, roughly 80% recorded once. The germline CDR1 and CDR2 sequences are LGHNA and YNFKEQ. J lost 2 bases, V lost 0 bases, and 6 bases had no gene match. CDR3 length: 16 amino acids. This chain joins TRBV4-2 and TRBJ1-2, with TRBD1 identical over 7 bases. The TCR was taken from an adult with an advanced solid tumor such as melanoma, head and neck, liver or kidney cancer. This sample comprised CD4+ or CD8+ T cells sorted from blood, obtained in a trial of the OX40 agonist ivuxolimab. The CDR3, as DNA: TGTGCCAGCAGCCAAGATATTAGGGGGCTAAACTATGGCTACACCTTC. The encoded protein is CASSQDIRGLNYGYTF.